Listed here are 10 T cell receptor beta chains from one sample, sequenced in a study of cytomegalovirus exposure and HLA in healthy donors. Vbeta (60) and Jbeta (13) primers were used in the PCR. Assay used: immunoSEQ multiplex PCR; TCRdb lists only in-frame clones, some missing. The sample yields about 270,000 clones, roughly 70% seen once. What was sequenced was PBMCs. The source is a female donor in good health and CMV-seronegative.

This clone is a singleton in its sample. The chain links TRBV7-8 to TRBJ2-7, with 13 bases aligning to TRBD2. This CDR3 is built from 17 residues. Germline V gives CDR1 SGHVS, CDR2 FQNEAQ. The ends lost 4 bases at V and 0 bases at J; junction bases unmatched: 6. Written as DNA, the CDR3 is TGTGCCAGCAGCTCCCTGGGACTAGCGGGAATCTCCTACGAGCAGTACTTC. Translating it yields CASSSLGLAGISYEQYF.

The gene calls are TRBV10-3 and TRBJ2-1; tentative D call: TRBD1 (7 bases). The germline gives CDR1 ENHRY, CDR2 SYGVKD. The CDR3 is 15 residues long. The ends were cut back, 0 bases at V and 7 bases at J, with 13 bases in the middle. This CDR3 reads CAISESRGEINEQFF. CDR3 sequence (DNA): TGTGCCATCAGTGAGTCCAGGGGGGAAATAAATGAGCAGTTCTTC.

The chain has TRBV27 and TRBJ2-7, with 11 bases identical to TRBD1. Looked up from germline, CDR1 is MNHEY and CDR2 is SMNVEV (reference sequence). V lost 0 bases to trimming and J lost 6 bases; unmatched junction nucleotides: 4. The length of the CDR3 is 15 residues. This CDR3 is CASSLSGTGGPEQYF. CDR3 nucleotides: TGTGCCAGCAGTTTATCCGGGACAGGGGGACCCGAGCAGTACTTC.

This chain uses TRBV2 with TRBJ1-4, with 9 bases identical to TRBD1. This CDR3 is 22 amino acids long. Germline V gene data show CDR1 as SNHLY and CDR2 as FYNNEI. Trimming cost V 6 bases and J 0 bases; bases outside gene matches: 23. CDR3 protein: CASRRRSGQGKEGAATNEKLFF. CDR3 sequence (DNA): TGTGCCAGCAGGAGACGGTCGGGACAGGGAAAGGAGGGGGCTGCAACTAATGAAAAACTGTTTTTT. Variable domain in full (rest from reference TRBV2 and TRBJ1-4): EPEVTQTPSHQVTQMGQEVILRCVPISNHLYFYWYRQILGQKVEFLVSFYNNEISEKSEIFDDQFSVERPDGSNFTLKIRSTKLEDSAMYFCASRRRSGQGKEGAATNEKLFFGSGTQLSVL.

This rearrangement joins TRBV2 to TRBJ2-3; 8 bases agree with TRBD1. The CDR3 extends over 14 amino acids. CDR1 and CDR2 from the germline V gene are SNHLY and FYNNEI. V gave up 5 bases and J gave up 5 bases; unmatched junction bases: 6. DNA of the CDR3: TGTGCCAGCAGTTACCAGGGGGCCGGAGATACGCAGTATTTT. Protein sequence: CASSYQGAGDTQYF.

The chain is built from TRBV9 and TRBJ2-5, with a weak D call TRBD2 (6 bases). This CDR3 region has 14 residues. With 3 bases removed from V and 3 bases from J, the gap between germline ends came to 12 bases. Germline-derived CDR1 and CDR2 are SGDLS and YYNGEE. The CDR3 spells CASSDAGLEETQYF. The CDR3 region has the DNA TGTGCCAGCAGCGATGCGGGACTGGAAGAGACCCAGTACTTC.

The V gene is TRBV4-1, the J gene TRBJ1-1; 12 bases are a match to TRBD1. Germline CDR1 MGHRA, CDR2 YSYEKL. This CDR3 has 16 residues. V shed 4 bases and J 5 bases; nucleotides not matched to a gene: 8. CDR3 coding DNA: TGCGCCAGCAGCCCTTCTTGGGACAGGGGGCTTACTGAAGCTTTCTTT. Translated, it gives CASSPSWDRGLTEAFF.

The CDR3 protein is CASGSFLGAIGYTF. The CDR3 DNA is TGTGCCAGCGGGAGTTTCTTGGGGGCTATCGGCTACACCTTC. The chain recombines TRBV27 with TRBJ1-2, with TRBD1 as a possible D gene (6 bases). With 8 bases removed from V and 8 bases from J, the gap between germline ends came to 21 bases. The V gene's germline CDR1 is MNHEY and CDR2 SMNVEV (reference sequence). CDR3 length: 14 amino acids.

The V gene is TRBV2, the J gene TRBJ2-2, with a possible D match to TRBD2 (6 bases). The V end lost 10 bases, the J end lost 2 bases, and 17 bases lay between the germline ends. This CDR3 comprises 15 residues. From germline, CDR1 is SNHLY and CDR2 FYNNEI. CDR3 coding DNA: TGTGCCATCCGACCAAGGCGGGGTAACACCGGGGAGCTGTTTTTT. It codes for CAIRPRRGNTGELFF.

The chain is built from TRBV28 and TRBJ2-2; TRBD2 aligns across 9 bases. V trimming: 6 bases; J trimming: 6 bases; junction bases outside the gene matches: 11. Germline CDR1 is MDHEN and CDR2 is SYDVKM. The CDR3 extends over 16 amino acids. The CDR3 DNA is TGTGCCAGCAGGGGACTAGCCTCTCCGTTGGCCGGGGAGCTGTTTTTT. Protein product: CASRGLASPLAGELFF.